This T cell receptor beta chain derives from a study of shared clonotypes between healthy human individuals. Study background: Per donor, three plates held CD4 naive cells, three held CD4 memory, two held CD8 naive and one held CD8 memory. Whole-study findings and limits: Non-shared clonotypes displayed generation probabilities falling below those of clonotypes present in all four donors.

The V end was cut by 1 base, the J end by 1 base, with 14 bases between. Germline loops: CDR1 SGHRS, CDR2 YFSETQ. The CDR3 has 16 residues. Over several immunoSEQ plates, each subset's genomic DNA was distributed in even portions. Per the authors' pipeline: ImmunoSEQ output lacked quality scores and full-length reads, limiting matched filtering. The protocol was immunoSEQ multiplex PCR, while the TCRdb copy is restricted to in-frame clones and leaves out a portion. That table supplies the V and J calls and clone size; D and trimming were determined from the DNA. The data hold about 1.1 million clones, with 77% observed a single time. A word on this clone: The antigen is undetermined.

The TCR comes from a man aged 18 to 29 in good health. Some clones in this sample may be carry-over from other donors' samples. The chain uses TRBV5-1 and TRBJ2-5; tentative D call: TRBD2 (5 bases). The sequencing sample was made of memory CD4+ T cells from PBMCs. Subset indicated: CD45RA-negative fraction. The CDR3 loop is CASSLSLARAQETQYF. The CDR3, as DNA: TGCGCCAGCAGCTTGTCCCTGGCGAGGGCCCAAGAGACCCAGTACTTC. Full variable domain (rest looked up from reference TRBV5-1 and TRBJ2-5): KAGVTQTPRYLIKTRGQQVTLSCSPISGHRSVSWYQQTPGQGLQFLFEYFSETQRNKGNFPGRFSGRQFSNSRSEMNVSTLELGDSALYLCASSLSLARAQETQYFGPGTRLLVL.